This T cell receptor beta chain was sequenced during a study of T cell repertoires in cytomegalovirus infection. TCRdb reanalysed the reads using MiXCR and keeps one entry per CDR3 protein. The sample contains 200,000 or so distinct CDR3 sequences, roughly 19% of which appear only once. Trimming cost V 2 bases and J 7 bases, with 12 bases left between them. This CDR3 spans 13 amino acids. CDR1 is SGHTA and CDR2 is FQGNSA in the germline V gene. By frequency in the sample, this clonotype is medium-sized. No antigen is known for it. General study points: Summed frequency of public TCR beta families distinguished CMV carriers with the relevant HLA. In two of eight donors, the top clonotype was HLA-C-restricted CMV-specific.

This receptor was identified in a human donor in good health (CMV status not recorded). Some clones in this sample may be carry-over from other donors' samples. The sequenced sample consisted of PBMCs. The chain has TRBV7-2 and TRBJ2-7, with a weak D call TRBD2 (5 bases). CDR3 DNA sequence: TGTGCCAGCAGCTTAAGAGCACCGGGGGAGCAGTACTTC. This sequence encodes CASSLRAPGEQYF.